The clone carrying this T cell receptor beta chain came up a few times. The antigen is unknown. The data were taken from a study of Graves' ophthalmopathy and Graves' hyperthyroidism. Transcripts of RNA were the source for amplifying TCR beta CDR3 regions. HTBI primers were used in a first-round RT-PCR, which preceded a second-round multiplex PCR. TCRdb recomputed calls from the multiplex PCR reads with MiXCR, one row per CDR3 protein. The sample holds about 550,000 distinct CDR3 sequences, less than 40% seen once. Eligible hyperthyroidism cases comprised new diagnoses of under 2 months' duration in individuals aged 18 to 65. A diagnosis was made from clinical symptoms together with serum thyroxine, TRAb, thyroid ultrasound and orbital computed tomography. Study-level findings and limits: Discriminating ophthalmopathy from stable hyperthyroidism, a 13-signature model attained a sensitivity of under 90% and a specificity of 80% to 82%. Blood contained most expanded thyroid clonotypes exceeding 0.001 frequency.

Germline assignment: CDR1 SGHTS and CDR2 YDEGEE. The CDR3 is made up of 15 amino acids. After removal of 1 base from V and 6 bases from J, the junction contained 10 bases not matched to a gene. The chain has TRBV5-8 and TRBJ2-7; 7 positions match TRBD1. The sample consisted of peripheral blood or thyroid tissue (not recorded which). The source is an adult man with Graves' hyperthyroidism. The CDR3 coding sequence is TGTGCCAGCAGCTTGAGGACAGGTGGGGTACGCGAGCAGTACTTC. Protein sequence: CASSLRTGGVREQYF. The whole variable domain, filled in from reference TRBV5-8 and TRBJ2-7, reads EAGVTQSPTHLIKTRGQQATLRCSPISGHTSVYWYQQALGLGLQFLLWYDEGEERNRGNFPPRFSGRQFPNYSSELNVNALELEDSALYLCASSLRTGGVREQYFGPGTRLTVT.